Sequencing of this TCR beta chain was carried out in a study of identical twins. Whole-study findings and limits: The abundant beta clonotypes from cord blood had fewer insertions, and memory repertoires had none of this. Conclusions were drawn cross-sectionally by statistical analysis, without following the same donors.

Unique molecular identifiers were present on cDNA, and template switching added a universal primer site. TCRdb passed the 5' RACE reads through MiXCR, listing each CDR3 protein once. The sample holds more than 1.5 million distinct CDR3 sequences, around 29% seen once. On this clonotype: Antigen: not known.

The germline gives CDR1 LGHDT, CDR2 YNNKEL (reference sequence). CDR3 length equals 16 residues. J was trimmed by 1 base and V by 0 bases; bases with no gene match: 3. The genes are TRBV3-1 and TRBJ1-5; TRBD1 matches 7 bases. Sequencing was performed on cord blood. The sequence was obtained from a newborn girl in good health. The CDR3 here is CASSQDKGASNQPQHF. CDR3 coding DNA: TGTGCCAGCAGCCAAGATAAGGGGGCGAGCAATCAGCCCCAGCATTTT.